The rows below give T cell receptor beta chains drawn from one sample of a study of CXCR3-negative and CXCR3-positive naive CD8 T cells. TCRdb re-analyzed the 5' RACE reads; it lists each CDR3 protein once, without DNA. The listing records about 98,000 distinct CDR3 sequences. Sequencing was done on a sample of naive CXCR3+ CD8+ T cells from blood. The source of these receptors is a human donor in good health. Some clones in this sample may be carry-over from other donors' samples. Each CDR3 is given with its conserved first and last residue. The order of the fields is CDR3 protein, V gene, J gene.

CDR3aa: CASSQARYEQYF; v_gene: TRBV7-2; j_gene: TRBJ2-7
CDR3aa: CASSSTSGGLYNEQFF; v_gene: TRBV27; j_gene: TRBJ2-1
CDR3aa: CASRGVGEQFF; v_gene: TRBV6-2/TRBV6-3; j_gene: TRBJ2-1
CDR3aa: CASSSPARRAGLTYEQYF; v_gene: TRBV28; j_gene: TRBJ2-7
CDR3aa: CASSPWTGLVYEQYF; v_gene: TRBV3-1; j_gene: TRBJ2-7
CDR3aa: CSVLNPTGELFF; v_gene: TRBV29-1; j_gene: TRBJ2-2
CDR3aa: CSASQGMNTEAFF; v_gene: TRBV20-1; j_gene: TRBJ1-1
CDR3aa: CAISEPTMVETQYF; v_gene: TRBV10-3; j_gene: TRBJ2-5
CDR3aa: CASSHDQGARGEQYF; v_gene: TRBV4-1; j_gene: TRBJ2-7
CDR3aa: CASSLVSASGYNEQFF; v_gene: TRBV7-8; j_gene: TRBJ2-1
CDR3aa: CASSYDPSTGYGYTF; v_gene: TRBV6-5; j_gene: TRBJ1-2
CDR3aa: CASRETSGEVNEQFF; v_gene: TRBV6-2/TRBV6-3; j_gene: TRBJ2-1
CDR3aa: CASSPPGTGAYEQYF; v_gene: TRBV28; j_gene: TRBJ2-7
CDR3aa: CASSEAAGIGGGVETQYF; v_gene: TRBV2; j_gene: TRBJ2-5
CDR3aa: CASSLDRSGDYNEQFF; v_gene: TRBV7-3; j_gene: TRBJ2-1
CDR3aa: CSVEMDEARDYEQYF; v_gene: TRBV29-1; j_gene: TRBJ2-7
CDR3aa: CSARERGVDEQFF; v_gene: TRBV20-1; j_gene: TRBJ2-1
CDR3aa: CASSMPGQRTYEQYF; v_gene: TRBV19; j_gene: TRBJ2-7
CDR3aa: CASSSGVGETQYF; v_gene: TRBV7-3; j_gene: TRBJ2-5
CDR3aa: CASSQGQTQETQYF; v_gene: TRBV23-1; j_gene: TRBJ2-5
CDR3aa: CSVLAGDLETQYF; v_gene: TRBV29-1; j_gene: TRBJ2-5
CDR3aa: CASSLRLAEEYNEQFF; v_gene: TRBV7-3; j_gene: TRBJ2-1
CDR3aa: CASSTSGGVPYEQYF; v_gene: TRBV7-3; j_gene: TRBJ2-7
CDR3aa: CASSLALADNEQFF; v_gene: TRBV7-3; j_gene: TRBJ2-1
CDR3aa: CASAQAGSNEQFF; v_gene: TRBV27; j_gene: TRBJ2-1
CDR3aa: CASSLALTGGLGYNEQFF; v_gene: TRBV7-8; j_gene: TRBJ2-1
CDR3aa: CASTLLVGGDTDTQYF; v_gene: TRBV12-3/TRBV12-4; j_gene: TRBJ2-3
CDR3aa: CASSIHRAPYEQYF; v_gene: TRBV12-3/TRBV12-4; j_gene: TRBJ2-7
CDR3aa: CASSYEVETSGEDYEQYF; v_gene: TRBV6-2/TRBV6-3; j_gene: TRBJ2-7
CDR3aa: CASSSSRLRHEQYF; v_gene: TRBV28; j_gene: TRBJ2-7
CDR3aa: CASAPDGNSYEQYF; v_gene: TRBV12-5; j_gene: TRBJ2-7
CDR3aa: CASSLLSGQVSYEQYF; v_gene: TRBV7-9; j_gene: TRBJ2-7
CDR3aa: CASSYSQNQGAQVYEQYF; v_gene: TRBV6-6; j_gene: TRBJ2-7
CDR3aa: CASSYDGGGANVLTF; v_gene: TRBV6-5; j_gene: TRBJ2-6
CDR3aa: CSVDSGGGYEQYF; v_gene: TRBV29-1; j_gene: TRBJ2-7
CDR3aa: CAWKGYGYEQYF; v_gene: TRBV30; j_gene: TRBJ2-7
CDR3aa: CASNELWMETQYF; v_gene: TRBV2; j_gene: TRBJ2-5
CDR3aa: CASSQSRSGGTEAFF; v_gene: TRBV4-3; j_gene: TRBJ1-1
CDR3aa: CSVEEDTGELFF; v_gene: TRBV29-1; j_gene: TRBJ2-2
CDR3aa: CASSLGTGIKYYQETQYF; v_gene: TRBV7-9; j_gene: TRBJ2-5
CDR3aa: CASSMSSGGFSYNEQFF; v_gene: TRBV19; j_gene: TRBJ2-1
CDR3aa: CASSWDKNNEQFF; v_gene: TRBV19; j_gene: TRBJ2-1
CDR3aa: CASSQGSSYEQYF; v_gene: TRBV14; j_gene: TRBJ2-7
CDR3aa: CASSLPGEYNNEQFF; v_gene: TRBV27; j_gene: TRBJ2-1
CDR3aa: CASSFGRGIAEQYF; v_gene: TRBV13; j_gene: TRBJ2-7
CDR3aa: CASSYGLNEQFF; v_gene: TRBV6-6; j_gene: TRBJ2-1
CDR3aa: CASSPGQGAGNTIYF; v_gene: TRBV4-2; j_gene: TRBJ1-3
CDR3aa: CASGGALFRDQVGDQPQHF; v_gene: TRBV28; j_gene: TRBJ1-5
CDR3aa: CASSFWGQRGTDTQYF; v_gene: TRBV5-1; j_gene: TRBJ2-3
CDR3aa: CASRGPRDEQYF; v_gene: TRBV7-9; j_gene: TRBJ2-7
CDR3aa: CASSLDSPQYEQYF; v_gene: TRBV5-1; j_gene: TRBJ2-7
CDR3aa: CSARDLTGTDYEQYF; v_gene: TRBV20-1; j_gene: TRBJ2-7
CDR3aa: CASRPTSGGGSSYNEQFF; v_gene: TRBV4-1; j_gene: TRBJ2-1
CDR3aa: CSARDLRGITEAFF; v_gene: TRBV20-1; j_gene: TRBJ1-1
CDR3aa: CASSFAGASTDTQYF; v_gene: TRBV28; j_gene: TRBJ2-3